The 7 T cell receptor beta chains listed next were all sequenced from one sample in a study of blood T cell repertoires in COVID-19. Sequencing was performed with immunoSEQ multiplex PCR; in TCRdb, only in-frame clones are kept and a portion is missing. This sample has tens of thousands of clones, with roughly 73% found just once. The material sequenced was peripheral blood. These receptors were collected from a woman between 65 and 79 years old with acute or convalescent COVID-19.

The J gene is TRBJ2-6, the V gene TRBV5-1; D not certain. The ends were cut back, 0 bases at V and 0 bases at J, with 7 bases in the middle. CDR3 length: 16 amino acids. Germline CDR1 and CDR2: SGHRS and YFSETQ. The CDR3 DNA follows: TGCGCCAGCAGCTTGGAAAGCCCCTCTGGGGCCAACGTCCTGACTTTC. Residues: CASSLESPSGANVLTF.

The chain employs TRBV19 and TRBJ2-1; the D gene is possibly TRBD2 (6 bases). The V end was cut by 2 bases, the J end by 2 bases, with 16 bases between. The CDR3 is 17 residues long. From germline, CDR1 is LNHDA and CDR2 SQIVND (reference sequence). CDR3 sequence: CASSIIRGLATYNEQFF. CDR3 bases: TGTGCCAGTAGTATAATCCGAGGCCTAGCGACCTACAATGAGCAGTTCTTC.

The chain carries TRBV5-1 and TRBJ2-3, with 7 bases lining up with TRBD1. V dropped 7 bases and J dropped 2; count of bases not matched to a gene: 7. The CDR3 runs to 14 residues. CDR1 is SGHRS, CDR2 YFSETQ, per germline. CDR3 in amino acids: CASSWTGPTDTQYF. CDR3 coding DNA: TGCGCCAGCTCCTGGACAGGCCCCACAGATACGCAGTATTTT.

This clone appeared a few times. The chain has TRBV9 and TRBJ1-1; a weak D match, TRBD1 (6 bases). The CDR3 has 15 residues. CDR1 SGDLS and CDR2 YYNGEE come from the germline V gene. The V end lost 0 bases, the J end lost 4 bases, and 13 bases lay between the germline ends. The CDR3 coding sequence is TGTGCCAGCAGCGTAGGACTCGGGGGGCGCACTGAAGCTTTCTTT. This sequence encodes CASSVGLGGRTEAFF.

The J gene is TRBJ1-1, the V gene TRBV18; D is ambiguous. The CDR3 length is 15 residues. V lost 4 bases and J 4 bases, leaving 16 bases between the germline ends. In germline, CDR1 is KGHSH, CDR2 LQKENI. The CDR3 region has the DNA TGTGCCAGCTCACGGGGTGAGGAGGGTGGCACTGAAGCTTTCTTT. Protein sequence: CASSRGEEGGTEAFF.

The DNA of the CDR3 is TGTGCCAGCAGTCCCTCGGGGGACAGGGGGCACGAGCAGTACTTC. Translating gives CASSPSGDRGHEQYF. The V and J genes are TRBV5-4 and TRBJ2-7; 12 positions agree with TRBD1. V was pared by 5 bases and J by 5 bases, with 8 bases of the junction left unmatched. There are 15 residues in the CDR3. The V gene's germline CDR1 is SGHNT and CDR2 YYREEE (reference sequence).

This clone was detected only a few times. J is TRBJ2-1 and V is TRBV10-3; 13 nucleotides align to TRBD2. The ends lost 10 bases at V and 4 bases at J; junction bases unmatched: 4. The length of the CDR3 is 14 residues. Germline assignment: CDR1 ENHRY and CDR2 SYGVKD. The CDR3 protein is CATGLAGEYNEQFF. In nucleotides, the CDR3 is TGTGCCACTGGACTAGCGGGAGAGTACAATGAGCAGTTCTTC.